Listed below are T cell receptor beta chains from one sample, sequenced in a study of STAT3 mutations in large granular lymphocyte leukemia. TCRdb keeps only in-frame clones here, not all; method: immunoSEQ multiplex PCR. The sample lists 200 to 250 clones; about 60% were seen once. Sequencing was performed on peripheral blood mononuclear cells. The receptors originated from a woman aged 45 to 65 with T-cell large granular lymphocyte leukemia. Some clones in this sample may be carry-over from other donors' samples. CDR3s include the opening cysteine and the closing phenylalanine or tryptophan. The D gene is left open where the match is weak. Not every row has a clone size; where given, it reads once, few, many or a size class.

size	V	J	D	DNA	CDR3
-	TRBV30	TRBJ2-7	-	TGTGCCTGGACAAGCGGCGGAACCTACGAGCAGTACTTC	CAWTSGGTYEQYF
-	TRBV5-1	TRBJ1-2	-	TGCGCCAGCAGCCCGTATTTAGAAGCTAACTATGGCTACACCTTC	CASSPYLEANYGYTF
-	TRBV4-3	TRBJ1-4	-	TGCGCCAGCAGCCAAGATCACGAGTCTTCGGTCCTGTTTTTT	CASSQDHESSVLFF
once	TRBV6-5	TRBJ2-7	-	TGTGCCAGCATCGGGGGAAGCTACGAGCAGTACTTC	CASIGGSYEQYF
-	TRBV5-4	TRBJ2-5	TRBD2	TGTGCCAGCAGCTTGGGCGGGAGGGCCGGTTTGAGAGAGACCCAGTACTTC	CASSLGGRAGLRETQYF
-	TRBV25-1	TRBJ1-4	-	TGTGCCGCCCGGGGGAAGCTTGGTAATGAAAAACTGTTTTTT	CAARGKLGNEKLFF
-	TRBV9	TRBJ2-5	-	TGTGCCAGCAGCGTAGGAAGCAGGGTGGAGGAGACCCAGTACTTC	CASSVGSRVEETQYF
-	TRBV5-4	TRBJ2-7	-	TGTGCCAGCAGCTTGGTTCCGAGGGGCAAACTATTCGAGCAGTACTTC	CASSLVPRGKLFEQYF
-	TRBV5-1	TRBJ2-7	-	TGCGCCAGCAGCTTGGGGACCGGGGAGGCCTACGAGCAGTACTTC	CASSLGTGEAYEQYF
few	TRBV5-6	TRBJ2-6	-	TGTGCCAGCAGCTTGTCCCGGACCTCTGGGGCCAACGTCCTGACTTTC	CASSLSRTSGANVLTF
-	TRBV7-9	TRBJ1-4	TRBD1	TGTGCCAGCAGCTGGGGACAGCCATCGAATGAAAAACTGTTTTTT	CASSWGQPSNEKLFF
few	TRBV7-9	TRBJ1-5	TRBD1	TGTGCCAGCAGCCCAGGACAGGGGGCGGGTCAGCCCCAGCATTTT	CASSPGQGAGQPQHF
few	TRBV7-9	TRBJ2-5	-	TGTGCCAGCAGCTTCTTTGTGGTCCCCCAAGAGACCCAGTACTTC	CASSFFVVPQETQYF
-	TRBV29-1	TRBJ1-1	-	TGCAGCGTCCTACTGAGGGCACGAAGCACTGAAGCTTTCTTT	CSVLLRARSTEAFF
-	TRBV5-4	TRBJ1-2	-	TGTGCCAGCTCCCAAGACGGTCACTATGGCTACACCTTC	CASSQDGHYGYTF
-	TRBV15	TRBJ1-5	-	TGTGCCACCAGCAGGAAGGACGGCTATCAGCCCCAGCATTTT	CATSRKDGYQPQHF
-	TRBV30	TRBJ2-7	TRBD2	TGTGCCTGGAGTCCCCCGGGGGGGTTAGAGCAGTACTTC	CAWSPPGGLEQYF
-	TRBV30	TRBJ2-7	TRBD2	TGTGCCTGGAGTGTGGGGGGGGTCCAGTACGAGCAGTACTTC	CAWSVGGVQYEQYF
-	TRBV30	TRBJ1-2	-	TGTGCCTGGAGTCACAACCGGGGGGCGAGTCGCTACACCTTC	CAWSHNRGASRYTF
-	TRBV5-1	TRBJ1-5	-	TGCGCCAGCAGCCCGGACACAGGGCACAATCAGCCCCAGCATTTT	CASSPDTGHNQPQHF
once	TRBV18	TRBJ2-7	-	TGTGCCAGCTCACCACGGGACGTACCCTACGAGCAGTACTTC	CASSPRDVPYEQYF
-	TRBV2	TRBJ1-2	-	TGTGCCACCATTGGACAGCTCTATGGCTACACCTTC	CATIGQLYGYTF
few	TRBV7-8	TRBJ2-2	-	TGTGCCAGCAACCGGGCCGGGGAGCTGTTTTTT	CASNRAGELFF
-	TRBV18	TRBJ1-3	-	TGTGCCAGCTCACCACCAAATGGAAACACCATATATTTT	CASSPPNGNTIYF
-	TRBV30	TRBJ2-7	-	TGTGCCTGGAGTGTAATGGCAGGAGGCTTCTACGAGCAGTACTTC	CAWSVMAGGFYEQYF
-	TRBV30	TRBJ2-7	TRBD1	TGTGCCTGGGCGATAGGGGGCGCCCGGACCTACGAGCAGTACTTC	CAWAIGGARTYEQYF
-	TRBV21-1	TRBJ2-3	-	TGTGCCAGCAGGACCATCGCGGGAGGGGTCACAGATACGCAGTATTTT	CASRTIAGGVTDTQYF
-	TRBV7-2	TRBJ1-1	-	TGTGCCAGCAGCTTAGCGCAAAACACTGAAGCTTTCTTT	CASSLAQNTEAFF